This TCR beta chain comes out of a study of cytomegalovirus exposure and HLA in healthy donors (dated by TCRdb to 2015 to 2018). About the study as a whole: An earlier analysis of 550 to 700 of the donors reported 250 to 300 Gb of sequence data and around 120 million unique TCR beta sequences from about 179 million T cells. Every discovery cohort repertoire had been produced on one sequencing platform. An early release that covered roughly 600 HLA-typed donors contained around 330 gigabases of sequencing data and about 93 million unique TCR sequences. The T cell repertoires of under 750 subjects were profiled by immunosequencing and related to cytomegalovirus serostatus. In a later analysis, previously published TCR beta repertoires from 666 donors were re-analyzed and high-resolution HLA genotyping was added so that TCR occurrence patterns could be studied. Among about 360 genotyped donors of the cohort, an average of around 240,000 unique TCR beta nucleotide sequences were sequenced per donor, around 18% of them non-productive. Typing coverage differed by locus: A, B, C, DRB1 and DQB1 were typed in roughly 629-630 donors, DQA1 in 522, DPA1 in around 610, and DPB1 in just under 490. A later genetic analysis took genome-wide SNP genotypes for about 55% of the 666 donors and used that subset as a discovery cohort. A separate validation cohort of approximately 130 different subjects was used in addition to the 666-subject first cohort. The genetic ancestry cluster associated with self-reported Caucasian donors included about 81% of the 398 genotyped donors. Class I and class II HLA loci were covered by the typing at four-digit resolution. In the later analysis, no new phenotypic data were used to find candidate immune exposures; instead, reliance was placed on TCR beta sequences and their occurrence across donors. To predict cytomegalovirus infection status, the study brought together high-throughput TCR immunosequencing, statistical association of individual TCRs with disease status, and machine learning. Alongside the repertoire data, information on donor age, sex, ethnicity and CMV serostatus was compiled. The aim of the study was to test whether cataloging public T cell receptors could identify signatures of past pathogen exposure. An earlier analysis of 500 to 750 of the donors applied high-throughput TCR beta sequencing to assess whether each TCR beta V gene segment acted as functional or pseudogenic. Roughly 5 DR-DQ haplotypes were handled as single units for association and clustering, since linkage in the cohort was strong. The research as a whole found: In an earlier analysis of about 600 of the donors, most TCR beta V segments appeared in productive rearrangements about 87% or about 30% of the time, broadly matching IMGT annotations. The authors suggested that the approach could potentially be generalized to other disease states and immunological phenotypes. Correlated functional status among segregating V segments might be attributable to linkage disequilibrium, but an unknown experimental factor could not be ruled out. Because counts were too low, about 18 rarely observed V segments, including chromosome 9 orphons, were left out of the earlier analysis of some 640 of the donors. A further reported finding was that TCR beta sequences accurately predicted the HLA-A and HLA-B alleles for most subjects in the first cohort. Three of the identified cytomegalovirus-associated TCR beta chains were confirmed in vitro to be specific for cytomegalovirus antigens. HLA typing was unavailable for some donors at each locus, so association tests used only the typed subset. In a later analysis, HLA-associated TCR beta chains showed more clonal expansion and lower generation probabilities than non-associated chains that were equally common. When HLA alleles, especially DR and DQ, strongly co-occurred, attributing TCR associations to individual alleles was difficult. A later genetic analysis associated a missense DCLRE1C variant with V-gene and J-gene trimming of TCR beta chains, and an independent cohort replicated the association. A cluster of highly shared sequence variants was judged likely to be a technical artifact of the sequencing pipeline. Compared with the approximately 710-donor mean, donors in an Asian-associated ancestry cluster had fewer N-insertions in productive TCRs, according to a later genetic analysis. For the cohort, immune exposure information was limited to CMV serostatus. According to a later analysis, parvovirus B19, influenza, CMV and Epstein-Barr virus appeared linked to several top co-occurrence clusters. A total of 164 TCR beta chains were listed by the study as associated with cytomegalovirus. A later analysis found that most CMV-associated TCR beta chains appeared HLA-restricted, with HLA associations seemingly driven largely by CMV exposure. Only TCR beta chains were sequenced in this cohort, and the absence of alpha or paired-chain data limited detectable features. At a false discovery rate of 0.05, a later analysis linked fewer than 20,000 TCR beta sequences to specific HLA alleles. Roughly uniform sequencing depth across donors was assumed in presence/absence analyses, although this assumption may not hold. According to a later analysis, TCR association rates differed among HLA loci, with DRB1 alleles showing the most associated TCRs and HLA-C alleles showing the fewest. Most TCR sequences were seen in very few donors, while some public TCRs were found in many individuals. Cytomegalovirus status was reported to be diagnosed by the classifier with high specificity and sensitivity in both the original and validation cohorts. Some IMGT-functional V segments, including TRBV6-2 and TRBV6-3, could not be told apart with the 87-base-pair reads, so those segments were excluded.

Comment on this clone: It lacks a known antigen. Base qualities are not recorded, but no much larger clone differs from it by a single base.

Receptor libraries were prepared by the immunoSEQ multiplex PCR assay. The multiplex PCR relied on a mix of 60 forward primers for TCR Vbeta segments and 13 reverse primers for TCR Jbeta segments. The CDR3 region of rearranged TCR beta genes was amplified from genomic DNA by a multiplex PCR assay. The Illumina HiSeq System was used to sequence the amplified TCR beta libraries as 87-base-pair reads. In the authors' own workflow: Across the 700 or so repertoires, a later analysis counted 60 million to 90 million unique TCR beta chains, roughly 11 million of which were shared by at least two donors. Raw reads were error-corrected and collapsed into unique sequences by a nearest-neighbor algorithm in which closely related sequences were merged to remove PCR and sequencing errors. To assign V, D and J gene segments, CDR3 sequences were aligned to IMGT reference sequences. For a sequence to be retained, at least a six-nucleotide match to both a V gene segment and a J gene segment was required. Rearrangements were classified as productive when the CDR3 lacked stop codons and remained in frame with V and J, and all other rearrangements were classified as non-productive. Following IMGT convention, CDR3 was defined as the stretch from the second conserved V-encoded cysteine up to the conserved J-encoded phenylalanine. Sequences without an unambiguous match to a single V gene segment were excluded from the earlier analysis of a few hundred of the donors. In an earlier analysis of several hundred of the donors, V segments were called functional above 56.7% productive rearrangements and were called segregating when the between-donor standard deviation exceeded 5%. A statistical classification framework was built for diagnosing cytomegalovirus status from the catalog of TCR beta chain sequences. A later analysis assigned V and J genes by comparing TCR nucleotide sequences with IMGT/GENE-DB human TR gene sequences. In a later analysis, CDR3 sequences and most-parsimonious VDJ recombination scenarios were assigned using the TCRdist pipeline. In a later analysis, each TCR beta chain was defined by its CDR3 amino acid sequence together with its V-gene family, and reads lacking a unique V-gene family were excluded. A later analysis removed 500 to 600 highly shared, low-generation-probability nucleotide sequences to deal with suspected cross-contamination and a sequencing artifact. In a later analysis, a clonal expansion index was calculated for each public chain from normalized within-repertoire ranks of inferred template counts. Generation probabilities in a later analysis came from a VDJ recombination model fitted to out-of-frame rearrangements, and those results were checked against IGoR. In a later analysis, TCR-TCR, TCR-HLA and TCR-CMV co-occurrence was scored with hypergeometric tests, and a repertoire-size bias correction was applied to TCR pairs. A later analysis estimated false discovery rates by permuting HLA or CMV assignments 20 times. In a later analysis, co-occurring TCRs were grouped with DBSCAN, and TCRdist sequence similarity was added when clustering was performed within HLA-allele-positive subsets. Repertoires with fewer than 30,000 or more than 120,000 public chains, plus five repertoires with anomalous nucleotide sharing, were excluded from co-occurrence clustering. This immuneACCESS table, as held by TCRdb, lists in-frame sequences with V and J called but not all clones. Of the missing ones, under half trace to an unresolved V gene in checked studies; the others have no known cause. That table is the source of V, J and clone size, and D and trimming were worked out from the DNA. The sample contains about 160,000 clones, around four fifths of them found a single time. The top ten hold roughly 1.3% of the sample.

The cohort comprised under 700 healthy bone marrow donors. All cohort members were sampled while nominally healthy, although unrecorded immune exposures were likely present. The donor was CMV seronegative and was included in the group of 352 seronegative cohort members. Every donor gave a peripheral blood sample, and the peripheral blood mononuclear cells from that sample were used for TCR beta sequencing. The Qiagen DNeasy Blood Extraction Kit was used to extract genomic DNA from the blood cell samples. Based on the germline V gene, the CDR1 and CDR2 sequences are LGHNA and YSLEER. Taken from cysteine to phenylalanine, the CDR3 has 13 residues. The only DNA kept is the CDR3, 39 bases in frame from the first base. V is cut by 5 bases and J by 6 bases, and the space between the germline ends is 12 bases.

Sequenced material: PBMCs. The V gene is TRBV4-3 and the J gene is TRBJ2-3; TRBD1 is possibly the D segment (5 matching bases). This clonotype originated in a woman between 50 and 59 years old in good health and CMV-seronegative. CDR3 loop: CASSRGHGDTQYF. The nucleotides read TGCGCCAGCAGCAGGGGCCATGGGGATACGCAGTATTTT.